The TCR beta chain under discussion was sequenced for a study of blood T cell repertoires in COVID-19. In the study overall: Specimens from acute and convalescent COVID-19 originated in the United States, Italy and Spain.

TCRdb keeps only in-frame clones here, not all; method: immunoSEQ multiplex PCR. The sample consists of around 300,000 clones, around 90% of them appearing once. V gave up 7 bases and J gave up 9 bases; unmatched junction bases: 10. Germline lookup yields CDR1 SGHRS and CDR2 YFSETQ. The CDR3 runs 14 residues. The source of this sequence is a woman aged 18-30 years with acute COVID-19. V and J are TRBV5-1 and TRBJ2-1, with 10 bases fitting TRBD1. The specimen was PBMCs or T cells enriched from blood (not recorded which). The CDR3 DNA reads as TGCGCCAGCTCCCGGGACAGGGGTTTAGGTGAGCAGTTCTTC. The encoded protein is CASSRDRGLGEQFF.